Given below is one T cell receptor (beta chain) in context. Its antigen remains unidentified. Here immunoSEQ multiplex PCR was the method, and the copy in TCRdb shows in-frame clones only, minus some. Of 90,000 to 100,000 clones listed, around nine tenths are singletons. The sample belongs to a study of OX40 agonist ivuxolimab in advanced cancers. Broader study findings: More expanded clones were found, on average, in CD8+ than in CD4+ T cells.

The receptor's source is an adult with an advanced solid tumor such as melanoma, head and neck, liver or kidney cancer. The source was CD4+ or CD8+ T cells sorted from blood, collected in a trial of the OX40 agonist ivuxolimab.

The CDR3 here is CASSQGLTGHSPLHF. CDR3 nucleotides: TGTGCCAGTAGTCAGGGGTTAACGGGGCATTCACCCCTCCACTTT. The chain has TRBV19 and TRBJ1-6; a weak D match, TRBD1 (6 bases). V was pared by 5 bases and J by 8 bases, with 16 bases between. The CDR3 spans 15 residues. The germline CDR1 and CDR2 sequences are LNHDA and SQIVND (reference sequence).